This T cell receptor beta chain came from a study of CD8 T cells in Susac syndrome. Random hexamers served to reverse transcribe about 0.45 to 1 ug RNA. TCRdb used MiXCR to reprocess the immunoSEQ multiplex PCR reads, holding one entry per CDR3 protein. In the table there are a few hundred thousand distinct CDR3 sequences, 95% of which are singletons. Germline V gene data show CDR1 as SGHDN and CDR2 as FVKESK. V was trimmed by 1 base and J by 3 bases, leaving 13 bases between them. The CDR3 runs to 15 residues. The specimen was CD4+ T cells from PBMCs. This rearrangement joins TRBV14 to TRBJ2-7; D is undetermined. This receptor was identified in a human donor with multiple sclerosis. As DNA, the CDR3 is TGTGCCAGCAGCCAAGGTCGAAACAGTCACTACGAGCAGTACTTC. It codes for CASSQGRNSHYEQYF.